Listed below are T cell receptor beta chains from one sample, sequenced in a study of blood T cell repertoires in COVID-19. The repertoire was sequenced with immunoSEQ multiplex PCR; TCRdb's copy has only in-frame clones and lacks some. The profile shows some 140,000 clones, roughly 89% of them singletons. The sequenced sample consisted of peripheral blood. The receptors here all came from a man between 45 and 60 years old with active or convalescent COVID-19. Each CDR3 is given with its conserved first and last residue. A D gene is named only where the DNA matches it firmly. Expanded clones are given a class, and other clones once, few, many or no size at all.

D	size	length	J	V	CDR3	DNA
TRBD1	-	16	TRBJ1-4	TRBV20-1	CSASATGAPPNEKLFF	TGCAGTGCTAGTGCGACAGGGGCTCCCCCTAATGAAAAACTGTTTTTT
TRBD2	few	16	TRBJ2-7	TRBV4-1	CASSQGTSGSSYEQYF	TGCGCCAGCAGCCAAGGCACTAGCGGAAGCTCCTACGAGCAGTACTTC
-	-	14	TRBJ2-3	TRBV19	CASTPRGGPDTQYF	TGTGCCAGTACCCCGAGGGGGGGGCCAGATACGCAGTATTTT
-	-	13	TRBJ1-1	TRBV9	CASSPGQRTEAFF	TGTGCCAGCAGCCCTGGACAAAGAACTGAAGCTTTCTTT
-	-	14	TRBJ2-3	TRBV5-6	CASSLGGYTDTQYF	TGTGCCAGCAGCCTCGGGGGTTACACAGATACGCAGTATTTT
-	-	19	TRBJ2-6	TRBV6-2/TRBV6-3	CASSHYPYQMSSGANVLTF	TGTGCCAGCAGCCACTACCCGTACCAAATGAGCTCTGGGGCCAACGTCCTGACTTTC
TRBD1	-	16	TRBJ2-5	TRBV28	CASSKDDRGLQETQYF	TGTGCCAGCAGCAAAGACGACAGGGGGCTCCAAGAGACCCAGTACTTC
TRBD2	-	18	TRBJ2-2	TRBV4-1	CASSQDRAGAPNTGELFF	TGCGCCAGCAGCCAAGATAGAGCGGGGGCTCCGAACACCGGGGAGCTGTTTTTT
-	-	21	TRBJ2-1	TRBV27	CASSLLGDQSSVAASYNEQFF	TGTGCCAGCAGTTTATTAGGAGACCAAAGTTCCGTAGCGGCCTCCTACAATGAGCAGTTCTTC
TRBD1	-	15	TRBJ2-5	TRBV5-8	CASSADREWGETQYF	TGTGCCAGCAGCGCCGACAGGGAATGGGGAGAGACCCAGTACTTC
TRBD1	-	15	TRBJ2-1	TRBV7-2	CASSTRTGAYNEQFF	TGTGCCAGCAGCACACGGACAGGGGCCTACAATGAGCAGTTCTTC
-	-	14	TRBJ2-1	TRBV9	CASSSRRGRNEQFF	TGTGCCAGCAGCTCCCGGCGGGGACGGAATGAGCAGTTCTTC
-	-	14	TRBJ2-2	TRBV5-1	CASSLAVDTGELFF	TGCGCCAGCAGCTTGGCAGTCGACACCGGGGAGCTGTTTTTT
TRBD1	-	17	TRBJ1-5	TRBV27	CASSSLTGTGFRQPQHF	TGTGCCAGCAGTTCTTTAACCGGGACAGGCTTTCGTCAGCCCCAGCATTTT
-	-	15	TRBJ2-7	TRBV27	CASSRGSGGTYEQYF	TGTGCCAGCAGTCGGGGGTCCGGGGGTACCTACGAGCAGTACTTC
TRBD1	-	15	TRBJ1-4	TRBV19	CASSPGTGGTEKLFF	TGTGCCAGTAGTCCAGGGACAGGGGGGACTGAAAAACTGTTTTTT
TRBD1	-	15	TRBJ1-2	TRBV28	CASSSPDRGLYGYTF	TGTGCCAGCAGTTCCCCGGACAGGGGGCTGTATGGCTACACCTTC
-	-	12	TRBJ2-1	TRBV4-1	CASSHFQREQFF	TGCGCCAGCAGCCATTTCCAGCGGGAGCAGTTCTTC
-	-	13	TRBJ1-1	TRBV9	CASSVQVNTEAFF	TGTGCCAGCAGCGTACAGGTGAACACTGAAGCTTTCTTT
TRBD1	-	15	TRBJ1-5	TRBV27	CASSFGTGSNQPQHF	TGTGCCAGCAGTTTCGGGACAGGTAGCAATCAGCCCCAGCATTTT
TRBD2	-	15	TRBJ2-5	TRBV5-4	CASSLEGLAGETQYF	TGTGCCAGCAGCTTGGAGGGACTAGCGGGGGAGACCCAGTACTTC
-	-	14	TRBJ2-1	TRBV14	CASSQIIGSGEQFF	TGTGCCAGCAGCCAAATTATTGGTTCGGGTGAGCAGTTCTTC
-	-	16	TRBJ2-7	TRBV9	CASSPQTGGLSYEQYF	TGTGCCAGCAGCCCACAGACCGGAGGGCTCTCCTACGAGCAGTACTTC
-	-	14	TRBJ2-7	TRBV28	CASSVGRGLYEQYF	TGTGCCAGCAGTGTAGGCAGGGGTCTCTACGAGCAGTACTTC
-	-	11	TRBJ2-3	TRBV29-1	CSTDTGDTQYF	TGCAGCACCGATACCGGGGATACGCAGTATTTT
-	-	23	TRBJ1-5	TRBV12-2	CASRLEPVGLTGLHVWSNQPQHF	TGTGCAAGTCGCTTAGAACCCGTCGGCCTGACAGGTCTTCACGTGTGGAGCAATCAGCCCCAGCATTTT
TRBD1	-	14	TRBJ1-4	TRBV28	CATGQGGSGEKLFF	TGTGCCACCGGACAGGGGGGTAGTGGTGAAAAACTGTTTTTT
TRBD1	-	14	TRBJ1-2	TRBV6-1	CASSSDRDNYGYTF	TGTGCCAGCAGTTCGGACAGGGATAACTATGGCTACACCTTC
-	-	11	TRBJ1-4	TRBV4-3	CASGEYEKLFF	TGCGCCAGTGGGGAGTATGAAAAACTGTTTTTT
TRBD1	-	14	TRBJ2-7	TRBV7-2	CASSSRTGAYEQYF	TGTGCCAGCAGTTCAAGGACAGGGGCCTACGAGCAGTACTTC
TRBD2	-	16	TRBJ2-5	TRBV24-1	CATSDLGTRDQETQYF	TGTGCCACCAGTGATTTGGGGACTAGGGACCAAGAGACCCAGTACTTC